The entry below gives a single T cell receptor beta chain sequence along with its context. The antigen is undetermined. The sample originates from a study of cytomegalovirus exposure and HLA in healthy donors. Germline CDR1 KGHSY, CDR2 FQNENV. V was cut by 4 bases and J by 10 bases, with 11 bases left in between. This CDR3 has 12 amino acids. Notes on the study in general: Later analysis identified 16,951 TCR beta sequences associated with HLA alleles, using a false discovery rate threshold of 0.05.

The PCR employed 60 Vbeta primers together with 13 Jbeta primers. Clones were read by immunoSEQ multiplex PCR, and TCRdb kept only the in-frame ones, dropping some. The profile shows over 150,000 clones, 68% of them singletons. Sequenced sample: PBMCs. The origin of this receptor is a woman aged 18-35 years in good health and CMV-seropositive. The chain has TRBV16 and TRBJ2-1; TRBD2 is a possible D gene (5 bases). Here the CDR3 reads CASSPRVAEQFF. The CDR3 DNA is TGTGCCAGCAGCCCGAGGGTCGCCGAGCAGTTCTTC.